The 5 T cell receptor beta chains in this list originate from one sample, sequenced in a study of T cells in Graves' hyperthyroidism and ophthalmopathy. TCR beta CDR3 regions were amplified from RNA transcripts. Researchers ran a first-round RT-PCR on the TCR CDR3 using the HTBI primer set. Via MiXCR, TCRdb re-called the multiplex PCR reads, giving one row per CDR3 protein. The sample holds 460,000 or so distinct CDR3 sequences, about 15% seen once. Sequenced: blood. These receptors all come from a woman between 18 and 29 years old with Graves' hyperthyroidism.

This clonotype came up many times. This chain joins TRBV30 and TRBJ1-1; 7 nucleotides match TRBD1. This CDR3 is 14 amino acids long. Looked up from germline, CDR1 is GTSNPN and CDR2 is SVGIG (reference sequence). The trim removed 4 bases at V and 1 base at J, leaving 6 bases unmatched. CDR3 bases: TGTGCCTGGAATGAGGGGGCGCGGAACACTGAAGCTTTCTTT. Encoded protein: CAWNEGARNTEAFF.

The chain employs TRBV7-9 and TRBJ2-3; 9 nucleotides agree with TRBD1. The CDR3 runs to 16 residues. V shed 5 bases and J 2 bases; nucleotides not matched to a gene: 8. Per germline, CDR1 SEHNR and CDR2 FQNEAQ (reference sequence). The CDR3 sequence: CASSDRDRAFTDTQYF. CDR3 coding DNA: TGTGCCAGCAGCGACAGGGACAGGGCTTTCACAGATACGCAGTATTTT.

The CDR3 is CASSRRLAGTTDTQYF. CDR3 DNA sequence: TGTGCCAGCAGTCGCAGACTAGCGGGAACGACAGATACGCAGTATTTT. The chain has TRBV6-2 or TRBV6-3 and TRBJ2-3; TRBD2 agrees at 11 bases. This CDR3 contains 16 residues. The ends lost 5 bases at V and 3 bases at J; junction bases unmatched: 7. The germline V gene has CDR1 MNHEY and CDR2 SVGEGT.

This clonotype was counted ten times or more. The rearrangement joins TRBV2 to TRBJ1-6; D gene unclear. The length of the CDR3 is 13 residues. Germline V gene sequence: CDR1 SNHLY, CDR2 FYNNEI. V lost 4 bases and J lost 5, with 6 bases in between. The CDR3 protein is CASSAGNNSPLHF. The CDR3 DNA reads as TGTGCCAGCAGTGCCGGGAATAATTCACCCCTCCACTTT.

This clonotype has just a few counts. The chain links TRBV4-1 to TRBJ1-6; D ambiguous. The germline V gene encodes CDR1 MGHRA and CDR2 YSYEKL. The CDR3 runs 14 residues. Trimming removed 0 bases from V and 11 bases from J, with 11 bases in between. CDR3 coding DNA: TGCGCCAGCAGCCAAGATTCTCGGGCTACACCCCTCCACTTT. Residues: CASSQDSRATPLHF.